The sequence of this T cell receptor beta chain was determined in a study of CD8 T cells in ankylosing spondylitis (dated by TCRdb to about 2017). Turning to the overall study: To find TCR variants linked to disease, the study profiled T cell receptor beta repertoires in ankylosing spondylitis patients and healthy donors. The whole study cohort included under 140 healthy donors and some 27 ankylosing spondylitis patients. Peripheral blood samples were taken, and synovial fluid was additionally collected from ankylosing spondylitis patients.

The paper's findings and limits, for the study overall: Significant enrichment of the disease-linked clones was reported in matched synovial fluid samples from ankylosing spondylitis patients. Blood from ankylosing spondylitis patients appeared to be characterized by a TCR beta motif composed of under ten highly homologous amino acid variants. The disease-linked clones had a CD8+ phenotype and were found at relatively low frequencies in peripheral blood. Some motif variants were previously reported in synovial fluid and blood of reactive arthritis patients, suggesting common disease-initiation mechanisms.

Sequencing instrument: Illumina HiSeq 2500. Quantitative 5'-RACE with molecular barcodes was the method used to prepare the TCR beta libraries. Turning to the authors' computational methods: A new computational method based on a probabilistic model of VDJ rearrangement was used to identify disease-linked TCR variants. TCRdb reprocessed the public reads (quality trimming at Q25 with fastp, clone calling with MiXCR) and kept in-frame beta chains. All rows with the same CDR3 protein become a single entry with the most common DNA and genes. TCRdb, not the original authors, processed these V and J calls. This sample is represented by hundreds of thousands of distinct CDR3 sequences; roughly a quarter of them were singletons. The top ten hold about 0.9% of the sample. Its CDR3 holds 17 amino acids, cysteine through phenylalanine. Just the 51-base CDR3 DNA is kept, in frame starting at base 1. CDR1 and CDR2, looked up from the germline V gene, are WSHSY and SAAADI. Trimming leaves V shorter by 10 bases and J shorter by 0 bases, with the junction holding 13 bases beyond the gene matches.

The sample holds a few counts of this clonotype. Its antigen remains unidentified. Base qualities are not provided; no much larger clone lies one nucleotide away. The chain is made from TRBV10-2 and TRBJ2-1, and 9 junction bases match TRBD2. This sequence originates from a male donor with ankylosing spondylitis. The sequenced sample consisted of blood, either unsorted or a sorted T cell fraction (not recorded which). The CDR3 protein: CATRGLAGWSSYNEQFF. The DNA sequence reads TGCGCCACCAGGGGACTAGCAGGGTGGAGCTCCTACAATGAGCAGTTCTTC.